This T cell receptor beta chain was documented in a study of blood T cell repertoires in COVID-19. The CDR3 contains 14 residues. Germline-derived CDR1 and CDR2 are SGHNT and YYREEE (reference sequence). The V segment lost 0 bases and the J segment 6 bases; nucleotides outside the gene matches: 2. Clones were sequenced by immunoSEQ multiplex PCR, and TCRdb holds only the in-frame ones, with some missing. The repertoire has some 70,000 clones, 81% of them found once; the top ten carry roughly 0.83%. J is TRBJ2-3 and V is TRBV5-4; 9 bases are a match to TRBD2. Sequences were obtained from peripheral blood. The sequence derives from a woman aged 70 to 79 with acute or convalescent COVID-19. CDR3 amino acids: CASSLASGVDTQYF. Written as DNA, the CDR3 is TGTGCCAGCAGCTTGGCTAGCGGGGTTGATACGCAGTATTTT.